One sample yielded the 10 T cell receptor beta chains listed below, sequenced in a study of PD-1 blockade in classical Hodgkin lymphoma. Sequencing was performed with immunoSEQ multiplex PCR; in TCRdb, only in-frame clones are kept and a portion is missing. The sample includes some 5,700 clones, 45% to 70% of them seen just once. Relapse was seen in all patients after autologous stem cell transplantation, and brentuximab vedotin exposure was variable. Negative selection with magnets was how CD8+ T cells were isolated from the thawed PBMCs. Sample: CD8+ T cells from blood, taken at baseline. The receptors here all came from a human donor with classical Hodgkin lymphoma.

This clone was detected only once. One end of the junction varies from germline; a read error may be responsible. The genes are TRBV7-7 and TRBJ2-5; 9 bases are a match to TRBD1. The CDR3 is made up of 15 amino acids. CDR1 is SSHAT, CDR2 FNYEAQ, per germline (reference sequence). This CDR3 is CASSGRDREGETQYF. In DNA, the CDR3 is TGTGCTAGCAGCGGCCGGGACAGGGAGGGAGAGACCCAGTACTTC.

This clone was seen more than once but under ten times. V gene TRBV6-5 combines with J gene TRBJ2-4, with 7 bases matching TRBD2. J lost 0 bases, V lost 2 bases, and 4 bases had no gene match. Per germline, CDR1 MNHEY and CDR2 SVGAGI. This CDR3 spans 16 amino acids. The CDR3 reads CASSYERGVAKNIQYF. CDR3 coding DNA: TGTGCCAGCAGTTACGAGCGGGGAGTAGCCAAAAACATTCAGTACTTC.

This clone was seen just once. The chain joins TRBV27 to TRBJ2-7, with 7 nucleotides matching TRBD1. Trimming cost V 0 bases and J 6 bases; bases outside gene matches: 8. The germline gives CDR1 MNHEY, CDR2 SMNVEV (reference sequence). The CDR3 totals 15 residues. This CDR3 is CASSLSRTGAAEQYF. The CDR3 coding sequence is TGTGCCAGCAGTTTATCGAGGACAGGTGCCGCCGAGCAGTACTTC.

The V gene is TRBV4-2, the J gene TRBJ1-2; unclear D gene. Trimming pared 1 base from V and 6 bases from J, leaving 3 bases between. The CDR3 consists of 11 residues. Germline CDR1 and CDR2: LGHNA and YNFKEQ. CDR3 sequence: CASSQGDGYTF. The DNA for the CDR3 is TGTGCCAGCAGCCAAGGGGATGGCTACACCTTC.

J is TRBJ2-7 and V is TRBV19; D tentatively fits TRBD1 or TRBD2 (5 bases each). Trimming removed 1 base at V and 2 bases at J, with 6 bases between. Germline-derived CDR1 and CDR2 are LNHDA and SQIVND (reference sequence). The CDR3 covers 13 residues. The CDR3 sequence: CASSIGGAYEQYF. The CDR3 DNA follows: TGTGCCAGTAGTATAGGAGGGGCCTACGAGCAGTACTTC. Full variable domain (remainder filled in from reference TRBV19 and TRBJ2-7): DGGITQSPKYLFRKEGQNVTLSCEQNLNHDAMYWYRQDPGQGLRLIYYSQIVNDFQKGDIAEGYSVSREKKESFPLTVTSAQKNPTAFYLCASSIGGAYEQYFGPGTRLTVT.

The rearrangement uses TRBV12-5 and TRBJ2-7; no firm D call. This CDR3 comprises 14 residues. The germline V gene has CDR1 LGHNT and CDR2 FRNRAP. The V and J ends lost 2 bases and 6 bases respectively, with 14 bases between them. The CDR3 protein is CASGLKAKGIEQYF. For the CDR3, the DNA is TGTGCTAGTGGTTTGAAAGCAAAGGGTATCGAGCAGTACTTC.

This clone was seen a single time. Here the CDR3 reads CASSLLDITGELFF. CDR3 coding DNA: TGTGCCAGCAGTTTACTAGACATTACCGGGGAGCTGTTTTTT. The chain combines TRBV28 with TRBJ2-2; no firm D call. The germline gives CDR1 MDHEN, CDR2 SYDVKM. The V and J ends lost 2 bases and 5 bases respectively, with 9 bases between them. The CDR3 is 14 residues long. The full variable domain, completed using reference TRBV28 and TRBJ2-2, is DVKVTQSSRYLVKRTGEKVFLECVQDMDHENMFWYRQDPGLGLRLIYFSYDVKMKEKGDIPEGYSVSREKKERFSLILESASTNQTSMYLCASSLLDITGELFFGEGSRLTVL.

About this clone: Within the sample, other DNA sequences also encode this same CDR3. The CDR3 DNA reads TGCAGCGTTGAATCGGGACAGGGTTACGAGCAGTACTTC. Protein: CSVESGQGYEQYF. This chain uses TRBV29-1 with TRBJ2-7, with 9 bases fitting TRBD1. The CDR3 is 13 amino acids. With 2 bases clipped from V and 4 bases from J, the junction kept 3 bases outside the gene matches. Germline V CDR1 and CDR2: SQVTM, ANQGSEA.

V usage is TRBV6-1 and J usage is TRBJ2-2, with TRBD1 identical over 7 bases. The germline gives CDR1 MNHNS, CDR2 SASEGT. The CDR3 extends over 16 amino acids. The V and J ends lost 1 base and 5 bases, in that order; junction bases with no gene match: 7. In DNA, the CDR3 is TGTGCCAGCAGTGAAGGGTACAGGGGAAGAACCGGGGAGCTGTTTTTT. It yields the protein CASSEGYRGRTGELFF.

This sequence joins TRBV16 and TRBJ2-1, with 8 bases lining up with TRBD1. CDR1 and CDR2 (germline): KGHSY, FQNENV. The junction had 8 bases not matched to a gene; V was cut back by 3 bases and J by 7 bases. This CDR3 contains 15 residues. CDR3 loop: CASSHPGGEGNEQFF. DNA for the CDR3: TGTGCCAGCAGCCACCCAGGGGGCGAGGGGAATGAGCAGTTCTTC.